This T cell receptor (beta chain) was obtained from a study of blood T cell repertoires in COVID-19. This clone was recorded once. Using immunoSEQ multiplex PCR, the repertoire was profiled, and TCRdb retains in-frame clones only, with some absent. The sample consists of about 70,000 clones, roughly 77% of them appearing once. The sample comprised peripheral blood. This sequence originates from a woman between 65 and 79 years old with acute or convalescent COVID-19.

The CDR3 loop is CATSRDTSGSTDTQYF. In nucleotides, the CDR3 is TGTGCCACCAGCAGAGATACTAGCGGCAGCACAGATACGCAGTATTTT. The V call is TRBV15, the J call TRBJ2-3; TRBD2 agrees at 8 bases. After removal of 0 bases from V and 0 bases from J, the junction contained 2 bases not matched to a gene. CDR3 length equals 16 residues. The germline CDR1 and CDR2 sequences are LNHNV and YYDKDF (reference sequence).